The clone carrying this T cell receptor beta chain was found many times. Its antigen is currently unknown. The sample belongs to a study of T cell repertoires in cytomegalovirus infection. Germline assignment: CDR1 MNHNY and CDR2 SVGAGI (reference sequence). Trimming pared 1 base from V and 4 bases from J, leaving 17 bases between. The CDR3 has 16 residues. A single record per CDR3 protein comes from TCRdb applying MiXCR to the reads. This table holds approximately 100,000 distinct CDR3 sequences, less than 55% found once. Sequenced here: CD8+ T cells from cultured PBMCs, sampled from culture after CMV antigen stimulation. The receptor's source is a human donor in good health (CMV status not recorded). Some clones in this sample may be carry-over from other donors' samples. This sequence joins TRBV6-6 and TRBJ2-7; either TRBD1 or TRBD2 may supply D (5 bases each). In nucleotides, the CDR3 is TGTGCCAGCAGTTACTGGGGCAGACAAGAGGGATACGAGCAGTACTTC. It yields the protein CASSYWGRQEGYEQYF.